The 14 T cell receptor beta chains below were found in one sample sequenced in a study of cytomegalovirus exposure and HLA in healthy donors (dated by TCRdb to about 2017). Receptors were amplified or captured by the immunoSEQ multiplex PCR assay. For the multiplex PCR, a mixture combining 60 forward primers for TCR Vbeta segments and 13 reverse primers for TCR Jbeta segments was used. TCRdb took over this immuneACCESS table, retaining in-frame rearrangements with V and J assigned. Such tables are incomplete; in checked studies, under half of the missing clones stem from an unresolved V gene, and the remainder is unexplained. A total of roughly 120,000 clones appear in this sample, nearly 80% of them only once. 3.3% of the sample comes from the top ten. What was sequenced was PBMCs. The receptors were gathered from a woman aged 30 to 39 in good health and CMV-seropositive.

This clone was counted only a few times. The rearrangement links TRBV6-5 to TRBJ1-6, with D hard to call. V lost 2 bases to trimming and J lost 9 bases, with 14 bases between them. CDR1 MNHEY and CDR2 SVGAGI come from the germline V gene. This CDR3 comprises 15 residues. The CDR3 DNA is TGTGCCAGCAGTTACGCCACGCGGTTCGGTTCACCCCTCCACTTT. Protein sequence: CASSYATRFGSPLHF.

The chain's CDR3 is CASSPGQNYEQYF. The DNA for the CDR3 is TGTGCCAGCAGTCCGGGACAGAACTACGAGCAGTACTTC. The rearrangement joins TRBV27 to TRBJ2-7; 7 nucleotides line up with TRBD1. CDR1 is MNHEY, CDR2 SMNVEV, per germline (reference sequence). The CDR3 sequence is 13 residues long. The ends lost 5 bases at V and 3 bases at J; junction bases unmatched: 4.

The chain joins TRBV11-2 to TRBJ2-1; possible D gene TRBD2, 5 bases. Trimming pared 3 bases from V and 4 bases from J, leaving 16 bases between. The germline gives CDR1 SGHAT, CDR2 FQNNGV. This CDR3 is built from 16 residues. The CDR3 reads CASSLHASREYNEQFF. The CDR3 DNA reads as TGTGCCAGCAGCTTGCACGCAAGCCGGGAATACAATGAGCAGTTCTTC.

The CDR3 DNA follows: TGTGCCAGCAGTTTATATGGGACAGGGGTTAGGCACGAGCAGTACTTC. This translates into CASSLYGTGVRHEQYF. This chain connects TRBV28 to TRBJ2-7; the match to TRBD1 covers 10 bases. The CDR3 covers 16 residues. Trimming took 1 base from V and 5 from J; bases not matched to a gene: 8. Germline CDR1 is MDHEN and CDR2 is SYDVKM.

This chain connects TRBV18 to TRBJ2-5; 10 bases line up with TRBD1. Germline V gene sequence: CDR1 KGHSH, CDR2 LQKENI. There are 15 residues in the CDR3. The junction had 6 bases not matched to a gene; V was cut back by 6 bases and J by 2 bases. As DNA, the CDR3 is TGTGCCAGCTCCCCGGGACAGGGGAGTCAAGAGACCCAGTACTTC. Amino acids: CASSPGQGSQETQYF. Together with reference TRBV18 and TRBJ2-5, the CDR3 gives the full variable domain: NAGVMQNPRHLVRRRGQEARLRCSPMKGHSHVYWYRQLPEEGLKFMVYLQKENIIDESGMPKERFSAEFPKEGPSILRIQQVVRGDSAAYFCASSPGQGSQETQYFGPGTRLLVL.

This clone was picked up a small number of times. V is TRBV5-1 and J is TRBJ2-1, with D maybe TRBD2 (7 bases). V was clipped by 0 bases and J by 10 bases, with 11 bases between them. This CDR3 is 13 amino acids long. Germline V gives CDR1 SGHRS, CDR2 YFSETQ. In nucleotides, the CDR3 is TGCGCCAGCAGCTTGGGTGCGGGGGCCGAGCAGTTCTTC. This codes for CASSLGAGAEQFF.

This clone was seen just once. This chain joins TRBV30 and TRBJ2-4; 11 nucleotides match TRBD2. Trimming at V came to 7 bases and at J to 1 base, leaving 3 bases not matched to a gene. The germline CDR1 and CDR2 sequences are GTSNPN and SVGIG (reference sequence). CDR3 length: 14 residues. DNA for the CDR3: TGTGCCTTTAGGACTAGCGGGGCCAAAAACATTCAGTACTTC. Encoded protein: CAFRTSGAKNIQYF.

The V and J genes are TRBV9 and TRBJ2-3; D is uncertain. The CDR3 loop spans 13 amino acids. V lost 2 bases and J lost 0, with 4 bases in between. Germline V gives CDR1 SGDLS, CDR2 YYNGEE. CDR3: CASSVRSTDTQYF. CDR3 nucleotides: TGTGCCAGCAGCGTGAGGAGCACAGATACGCAGTATTTT.

The rearrangement uses TRBV10-3 and TRBJ2-6; a weak D match, TRBD1 (6 bases). The CDR3 has 17 residues. V was pared by 3 bases and J by 2 bases, with 14 bases between. From germline, CDR1 is ENHRY and CDR2 SYGVKD. The CDR3 loop is CAISDWTERPGANVLTF. For the CDR3, the DNA is TGTGCCATCAGTGACTGGACAGAAAGGCCTGGGGCCAACGTCCTGACTTTC.

The chain is built from TRBV5-6 and TRBJ2-5, with D maybe TRBD2 (5 bases). V was trimmed by 3 bases and J by 7 bases, leaving 25 bases between them. Germline V gives CDR1 SGHDT, CDR2 YYEEEE. The CDR3 is 17 amino acids. For the CDR3, the DNA is TGTGCCAGCAGCTGGCTGACCTCGAGCGGTTCTCATGTGACCCAGTACTTC. Translated, it gives CASSWLTSSGSHVTQYF.

The chain employs TRBV19 and TRBJ1-2; 8 bases map to TRBD1. The trim removed 4 bases at V and 4 bases at J, leaving 8 bases unmatched. Germline V lookup: CDR1 LNHDA, CDR2 SQIVND (reference sequence). This CDR3 is built from 15 residues. DNA of the CDR3: TGTGCCAGTAGTACGCTGACAGGGGCCGGCTATGGCTACACCTTC. Protein product: CASSTLTGAGYGYTF. Based on the CDR3 plus reference TRBV19 and TRBJ1-2, the full variable domain is DGGITQSPKYLFRKEGQNVTLSCEQNLNHDAMYWYRQDPGQGLRLIYYSQIVNDFQKGDIAEGYSVSREKKESFPLTVTSAQKNPTAFYLCASSTLTGAGYGYTFGSGTRLTVV.

The chain combines TRBV27 with TRBJ2-3; 7 bases agree with TRBD1. The germline CDR1 and CDR2 sequences are MNHEY and SMNVEV (reference sequence). CDR3 size: 14 residues. V lost 6 bases, J lost 3 bases, and 6 bases stayed unmatched. In nucleotides, the CDR3 is TGTGCCAGCAGCCCGACAGGGTTAACAGATACGCAGTATTTT. This codes for CASSPTGLTDTQYF.

This clone has just a few counts. The chain employs TRBV7-2 and TRBJ1-6; D not resolved. The V end lost 1 base, the J end lost 8 bases, and 6 bases lay between the germline ends. Germline CDR1 reads SGHTA; CDR2 reads FQGNSA. The CDR3 sequence is 13 residues long. CDR3 sequence (DNA): TGTGCCAGCAGCTTAGAAGCCTATTCACCCCTCCACTTT. Translation gives CASSLEAYSPLHF. The full variable domain, with the rest looked up from reference TRBV7-2 and TRBJ1-6, is GAGVSQSPSNKVTEKGKDVELRCDPISGHTALYWYRQSLGQGLEFLIYFQGNSAPDKSGLPSDRFSAERTGGSVSTLTIQRTQQEDSAVYLCASSLEAYSPLHFGNGTRLTVT.

DNA for the CDR3: TGTGCCAGCAGCTTCGAAGGGGACTATGGCTACACCTTC. It codes for CASSFEGDYGYTF. The J gene is TRBJ1-2, the V gene TRBV7-9, with D maybe TRBD1 (5 bases). CDR3 length: 13 amino acids. Germline CDR1 is SEHNR and CDR2 is FQNEAQ (reference sequence). The V end lost 3 bases, the J end lost 3 bases, and 8 bases lay between the germline ends.